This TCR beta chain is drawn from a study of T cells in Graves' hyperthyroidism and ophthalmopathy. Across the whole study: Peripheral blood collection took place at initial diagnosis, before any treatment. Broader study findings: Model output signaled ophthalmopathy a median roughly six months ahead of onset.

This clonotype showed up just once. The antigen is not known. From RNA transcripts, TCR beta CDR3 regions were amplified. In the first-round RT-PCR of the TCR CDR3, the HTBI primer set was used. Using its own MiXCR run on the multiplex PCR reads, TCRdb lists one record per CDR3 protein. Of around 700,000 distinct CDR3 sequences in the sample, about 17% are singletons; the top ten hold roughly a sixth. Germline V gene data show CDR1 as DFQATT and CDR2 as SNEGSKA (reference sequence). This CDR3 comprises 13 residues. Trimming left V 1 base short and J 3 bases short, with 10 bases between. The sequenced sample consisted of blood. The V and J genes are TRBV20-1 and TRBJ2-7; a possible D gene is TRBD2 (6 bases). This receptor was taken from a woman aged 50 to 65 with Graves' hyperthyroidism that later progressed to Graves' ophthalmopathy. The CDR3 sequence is CSARVQGGYEQYF. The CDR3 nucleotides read TGCAGTGCTAGAGTCCAGGGAGGCTACGAGCAGTACTTC.